Here is one TCR beta chain with its context. Its antigen is unidentified. The sample comes from a study of OX40 agonist ivuxolimab in advanced cancers. Study-level results: CD4+ and CD8+ T cells in blood underwent clonal expansion by week 6 at 0.1 to 3.0 mg/kg. On average, CD8+ T cells showed a greater number of expanded clones than CD4+.

Only in-frame clones appear in the TCRdb table, and some are missing; sequencing was by immunoSEQ multiplex PCR. In the table there are about 48,000 clones, roughly 80% of which are singletons. On cycle 4 day 1 and cycle 7 day 1, as well as at baseline, blood was sampled. Trimming left V 5 bases short and J 4 bases short, with 17 bases between. There are 15 residues in the CDR3. From germline, CDR1 is MNHEY and CDR2 SVGAGI. The clonotype comes from an adult with an advanced solid tumor such as melanoma, head and neck, liver or kidney cancer. This specimen was CD4+ or CD8+ T cells sorted from blood, taken in a trial of the OX40 agonist ivuxolimab. V usage is TRBV6-5 and J usage is TRBJ1-2, with unresolved D. In nucleotides, the CDR3 is TGTGCCAGCAGTACTATAACCGGGTCAGGCTATGGCTACACCTTC. Encoded protein: CASSTITGSGYGYTF.